The sample holds a few counts of the clone carrying this T cell receptor (beta chain). The antigen remains undetermined. The V gene's germline CDR1 is DFQATT and CDR2 SNEGSKA (reference sequence). Trimming stripped 0 bases from V and 4 bases from J, with 17 bases between. This CDR3 spans 16 amino acids. This entry is derived from a study of CD8+CD57+ T cells in acquired aplastic anemia. Patients sequenced had flow cytometry evidence of CD8+CD57+ cell expansion. Severe acquired aplastic anemia was diagnosed in all patients. Blood sampling was performed on the patients, and none of them had received therapy by then. Notes on the study in general: Patients and controls were found to share twenty-nine CD8+ CDR3 sequences.

Template material for TCR beta VDJ and CDR3 profiling consisted of genomic DNA. TCRdb processed the reads anew with MiXCR; each CDR3 protein has one entry. The table has around 500,000 distinct CDR3 sequences, about a third seen once. Sequencing was done on a sample of sorted CD4+, CD8+, or CD8+CD57+ T cells (not recorded which) from PBMCs. This sequence was found in a human donor with aplastic anemia. The J gene is TRBJ2-3, the V gene TRBV20-1; D is perhaps TRBD2 (7 bases). This CDR3 is CSAREGGGTLSDTQYF. The CDR3 DNA follows: TGCAGTGCTAGAGAAGGCGGGGGCACCCTGTCAGATACGCAGTATTTT.